This TCR beta chain emerged from a study of human T cells and chemical hapten exposure. TCRdb processed the RACE reads anew with MiXCR; each CDR3 protein has one entry. This sample has fewer than 55,000 distinct CDR3 sequences, with approximately 9.9% found just once. This clonotype was picked up a small number of times. The germline V gene has CDR1 DFQATT and CDR2 SNEGSKA (reference sequence). This CDR3 has 13 amino acids. Trimming pared 6 bases from V and 4 bases from J, leaving 13 bases between. As to time point: patch test 3, about 24 weeks after DPC sensitization. As for treatment: therapeutic diphenylcyclopropenone sensitization with weekly scalp DPC.

The origin of this receptor is a woman in her 40s with alopecia areata. Some clones in this sample may be carry-over from other donors' samples. The sequencing here drew on whole blood, taken in connection with sensitization to the hapten diphenylcyclopropenone (DPC). V is TRBV20-1 and J is TRBJ1-5; unclear D gene. CDR3 residues: CSAKRPPNQPQHF. Written as DNA, the CDR3 is TGCAGTGCAAAAAGGCCTCCTAATCAGCCCCAGCATTTT.